This section outlines one T cell receptor (beta chain) sequence together with its context. The antigen is unknown. Sequencing of cultured CD4+ T cell DNA used the Oncomine TCR Beta short-read assay. TCRdb called the PCR reads again in MiXCR, with one record for every CDR3 protein. The sample shows 9,500 to 15,000 distinct CDR3 sequences, roughly 65% of them seen only once. This specimen comes from a study of vaccination and CD4 T cells after COVID-19. Across the study: Each participant was administered two doses of a vaccine, which was either BNT162b2 or mRNA-1273.

The J segment lost 6 bases and the V segment lost 5 bases, leaving 9 bases of the junction unmatched. Germline V CDR1 and CDR2: SGHTA, FQGNSA. The CDR3 extends over 16 amino acids. Treatment described: approximately 9-day PBMC culture with coronavirus spike peptide pools or control peptides (ViraFEST assay). Culture of 1.5 million to 2.5 million PBMCs per well took place with about 9 IU/ml IL-2 and about 10 ug/ml peptide pools. The receptor was derived from a human donor who had recovered from COVID-19. The sample was CD4+ T cells from blood, cultured in vitro. The chain combines TRBV7-2 with TRBJ2-4; 11 bases match TRBD2. CDR3: CASSIGLAGDSNIQYF. DNA for the CDR3: TGTGCCAGCAGCATCGGACTAGCGGGTGATTCAAACATTCAGTACTTC. The full variable domain, completed using reference TRBV7-2 and TRBJ2-4, is GAGVSQSPSNKVTEKGKDVELRCDPISGHTALYWYRQSLGQGLEFLIYFQGNSAPDKSGLPSDRFSAERTGGSVSTLTIQRTQQEDSAVYLCASSIGLAGDSNIQYFGAGTRLSVL.